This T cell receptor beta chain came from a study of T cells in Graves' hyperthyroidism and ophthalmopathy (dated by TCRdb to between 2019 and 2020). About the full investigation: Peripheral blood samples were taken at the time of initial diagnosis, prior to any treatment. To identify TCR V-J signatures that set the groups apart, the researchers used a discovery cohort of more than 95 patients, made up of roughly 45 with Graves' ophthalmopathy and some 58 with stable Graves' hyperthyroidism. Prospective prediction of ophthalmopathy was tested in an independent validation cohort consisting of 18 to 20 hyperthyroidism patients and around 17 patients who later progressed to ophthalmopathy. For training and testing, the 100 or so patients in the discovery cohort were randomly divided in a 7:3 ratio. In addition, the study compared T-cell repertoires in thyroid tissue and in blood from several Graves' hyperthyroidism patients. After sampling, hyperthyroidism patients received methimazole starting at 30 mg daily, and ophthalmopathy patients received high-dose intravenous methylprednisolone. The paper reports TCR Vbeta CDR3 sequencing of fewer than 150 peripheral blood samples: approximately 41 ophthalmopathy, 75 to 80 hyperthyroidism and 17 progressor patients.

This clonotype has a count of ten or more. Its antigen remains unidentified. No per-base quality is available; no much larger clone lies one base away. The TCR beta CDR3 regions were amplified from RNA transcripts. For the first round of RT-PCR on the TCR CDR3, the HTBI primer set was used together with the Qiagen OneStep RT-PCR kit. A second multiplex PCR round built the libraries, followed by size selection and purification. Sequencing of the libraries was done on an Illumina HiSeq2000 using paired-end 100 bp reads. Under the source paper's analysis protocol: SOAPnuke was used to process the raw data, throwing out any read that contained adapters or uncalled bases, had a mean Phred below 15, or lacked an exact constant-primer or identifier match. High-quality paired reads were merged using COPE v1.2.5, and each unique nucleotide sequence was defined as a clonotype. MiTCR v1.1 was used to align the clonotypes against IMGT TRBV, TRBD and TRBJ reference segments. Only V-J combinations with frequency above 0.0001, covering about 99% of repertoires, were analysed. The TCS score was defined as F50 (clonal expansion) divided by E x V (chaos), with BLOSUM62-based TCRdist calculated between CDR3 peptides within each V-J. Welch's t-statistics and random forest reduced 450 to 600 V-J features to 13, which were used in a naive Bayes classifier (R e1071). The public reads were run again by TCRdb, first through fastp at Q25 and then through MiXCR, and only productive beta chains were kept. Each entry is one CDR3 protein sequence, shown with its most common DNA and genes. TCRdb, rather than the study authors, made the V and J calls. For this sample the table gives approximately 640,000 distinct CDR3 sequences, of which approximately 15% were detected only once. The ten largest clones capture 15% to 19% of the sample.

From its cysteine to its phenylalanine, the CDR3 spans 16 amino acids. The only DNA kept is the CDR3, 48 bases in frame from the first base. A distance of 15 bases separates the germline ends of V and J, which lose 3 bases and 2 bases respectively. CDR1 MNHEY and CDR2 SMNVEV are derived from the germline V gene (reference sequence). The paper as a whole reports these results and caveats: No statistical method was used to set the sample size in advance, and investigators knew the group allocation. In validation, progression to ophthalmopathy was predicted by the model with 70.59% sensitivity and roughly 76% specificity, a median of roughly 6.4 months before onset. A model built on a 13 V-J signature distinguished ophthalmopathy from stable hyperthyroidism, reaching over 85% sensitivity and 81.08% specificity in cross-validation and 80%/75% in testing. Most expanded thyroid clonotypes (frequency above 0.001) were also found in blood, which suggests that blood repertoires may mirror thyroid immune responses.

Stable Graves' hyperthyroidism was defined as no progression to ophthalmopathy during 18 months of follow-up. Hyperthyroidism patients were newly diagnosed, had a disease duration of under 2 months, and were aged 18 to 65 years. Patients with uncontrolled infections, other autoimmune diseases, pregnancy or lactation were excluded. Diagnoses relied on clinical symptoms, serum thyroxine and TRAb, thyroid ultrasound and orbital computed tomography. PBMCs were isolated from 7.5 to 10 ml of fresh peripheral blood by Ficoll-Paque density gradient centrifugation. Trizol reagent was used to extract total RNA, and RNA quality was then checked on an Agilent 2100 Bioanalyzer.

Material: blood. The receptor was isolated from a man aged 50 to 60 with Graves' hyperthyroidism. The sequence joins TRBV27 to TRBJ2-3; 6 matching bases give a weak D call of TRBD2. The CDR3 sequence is CASSLAGLSNTDTQYF. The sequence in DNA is TGTGCCAGCAGTTTGGCAGGACTATCGAACACAGATACGCAGTATTTT.